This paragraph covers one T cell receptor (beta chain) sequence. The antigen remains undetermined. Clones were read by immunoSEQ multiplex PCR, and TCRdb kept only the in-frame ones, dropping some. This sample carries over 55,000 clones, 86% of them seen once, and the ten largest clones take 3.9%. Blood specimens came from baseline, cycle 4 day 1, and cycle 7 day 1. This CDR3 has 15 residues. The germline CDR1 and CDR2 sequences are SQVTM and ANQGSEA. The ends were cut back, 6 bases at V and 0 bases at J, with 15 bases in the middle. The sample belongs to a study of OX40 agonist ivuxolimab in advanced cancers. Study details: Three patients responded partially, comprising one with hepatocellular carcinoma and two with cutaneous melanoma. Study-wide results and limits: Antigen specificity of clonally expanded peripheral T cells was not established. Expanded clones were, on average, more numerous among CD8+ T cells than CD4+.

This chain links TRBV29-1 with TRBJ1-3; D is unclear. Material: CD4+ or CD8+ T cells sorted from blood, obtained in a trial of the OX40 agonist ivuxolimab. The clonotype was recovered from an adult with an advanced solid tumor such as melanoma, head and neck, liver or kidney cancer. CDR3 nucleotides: TGCAGCGTCCGGACGGGATCCAACTCTGGAAACACCATATATTTT. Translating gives CSVRTGSNSGNTIYF.